The entry below gives a single TCR beta chain sequence along with its context. Only a few counts were recorded for this clonotype. Its specific antigen is unknown. There are no base qualities to consult, and no much larger clone falls within one base. This sample was included in a study of T cells after yellow fever vaccination (dated 2019 in TCRdb). Turning to the overall study: Libraries from fractions with low cell numbers were prepared with the SMART-Seq v4 Ultra Low Input RNA kit. Two healthy male donors made up the cohort, one aged 18 to 30 years and the other aged 30 to 39 years. Blood was collected at multiple timepoints before and after primary and secondary immunization, and bulk PBMC replicates and cell subsets were isolated. To follow T-cell clones before and after both primary and booster YFV17D yellow fever vaccination, bulk TCR alpha and beta repertoires underwent longitudinal sequencing. General conclusions and limits of the study: Compared with the primary T-cell response, the secondary T-cell response was faster but weaker, reaching its peak on day 5 rather than on day 15. Because only a couple of donors were included in the study, the extent to which the findings can be generalized is limited. FACS-sorted repertoires could contain abundant contaminating clonotypes from the bulk population, so computational filtering was required. After the booster, most of the clones that had expanded following primary vaccination were detected again (roughly 97% of CD4 and more than 85% of CD8), which suggests that memory was broadly maintained. A small share of clonotypes occurred in both CD4 and CD8 compartments, likely arising from convergent recombination.

The CDR3 measures 11 amino acids from cysteine to phenylalanine. Just CDR3 DNA is preserved here, 33 bases in frame from base 1. Trimming takes 6 bases from V and 12 bases from J, and the germline ends sit 12 bases apart. What the treatment or condition label conveys for this sample: live attenuated yellow fever vaccine strain. A standard Ficoll-Paque protocol was used to isolate PBMCs from peripheral blood. Dynabeads CD4 and CD8 positive selection kits were used to isolate the CD4 and CD8 T-cell fractions. TriZol was used to extract RNA from bulk PBMCs, from CD4 and CD8 fractions, and from dextramer-positive and dextramer-negative fractions. Sequencing was performed on an Illumina NovaSeq 6000. TCR cDNA was synthesized by 5'RACE template switching, through which a universal primer site and unique molecular identifiers were introduced. Priming for cDNA synthesis came from both the TCR alpha and TCR beta constant segments. Two PCR steps were used to amplify libraries, with sample barcodes and sequencing adapters being added in the second step. Sequencing of the libraries was done on either Illumina HiSeq 2500 (2x100 bp) or NovaSeq (2x150 bp). Turning to the authors' computational methods: MIGEC handled demultiplexing of reads and collapsing into UMI consensus sequences, while MiXCR performed V(D)J alignment. Vaccine-responding clonotypes were defined with edgeR using replicate PBMC samples, requiring FDR below 0.01 and a log2 fold change above 5 up to day 15. Each bulk clonotype was labeled CD4 or CD8 based on which sequenced repertoire, CD4 or CD8, contained the clonotype at higher abundance. TCRdb trimmed the raw reads at Q25, called clones with MiXCR and kept productive beta chains. Here each entry gathers all rows of one CDR3 protein and keeps the most common genes and DNA. Clone size and V and J calls follow TCRdb, not the original study. The sample has approximately 170,000 distinct CDR3 sequences on record, around 10% of them singletons. The ten largest make up 35% to 45% of the sample.

The sequences come from CD8+ T cells sorted from PBMCs, collected 15 days after the yellow fever booster vaccination. The sequence links TRBV12-3 or TRBV12-4 to TRBJ2-1, with no confident D gene call. This clonotype was obtained from a man in his late teens or twenties who received the YFV17D yellow fever vaccine. The nucleotide sequence is TGTGCCAGCAGCCGGCTCCCCGGGCAGTTCTTC. Translated, it reads CASSRLPGQFF.